The 14 T cell receptor beta chains in this list originate from one sample, sequenced in a study of blood T cell repertoires in COVID-19. Method: immunoSEQ multiplex PCR; TCRdb's copy keeps in-frame clones and lacks some. The sample lists under 200,000 clones, 70% to 90% occurring once. The sample was peripheral blood. The receptors derive from a woman of 80 years or more with acute or convalescent COVID-19.

Regarding this clone: Additional DNA sequences in this sample encode the identical CDR3. This chain links TRBV7-2 with TRBJ1-1; D is unresolved. The CDR3 is 14 amino acids. CDR1 and CDR2 from the germline V gene are SGHTA and FQGNSA. Trimming stripped 1 base from V and 1 base from J, with 7 bases between. This CDR3 is CASSLVPGNTEAFF. The CDR3 nucleotides read TGTGCCAGCAGCTTAGTACCGGGGAACACTGAAGCTTTCTTT.

This clone showed up just a few times. The chain carries TRBV12-3 or TRBV12-4 and TRBJ1-2; the match to TRBD1 covers 7 bases. The CDR3 runs 13 residues. Trimming cost V 6 bases and J 8 bases; bases outside gene matches: 9. As DNA, the CDR3 is TGTGCCAGCAGCCTCCTCGGGACAGAAGGCTACACCTTC. The encoded protein is CASSLLGTEGYTF.

The chain is built from TRBV28 and TRBJ1-2; D might be TRBD1 (6 bases). The CDR3 contains 15 residues. V lost 5 bases, J lost 6 bases, and 19 bases lay in between. CDR1 and CDR2 from the germline V gene are MDHEN and SYDVKM. The CDR3 region is CASSLGGLGVHGYTF. Here the CDR3 DNA reads TGTGCCAGCAGTCTGGGGGGGCTGGGGGTCCATGGCTACACCTTC.

Regarding this clone: This sample includes further DNA sequences coding for the same CDR3. The chain is built from TRBV5-1 and TRBJ1-6; TRBD1 might be the D (6 bases). The germline V and J ends were trimmed by 4 bases and 7 bases, with 12 bases remaining between them. The CDR3 is made up of 14 amino acids. Per the germline V gene, CDR1 is SGHRS and CDR2 is YFSETQ. The CDR3 reads CASSPGGGNSPLHF. DNA of the CDR3: TGCGCCAGCAGCCCGGGGGGGGGCAATTCACCCCTCCACTTT.

The rearrangement joins TRBV7-2 to TRBJ1-1; D is uncertain. CDR1 SGHTA and CDR2 FQGNSA come from the germline V gene. Trimming took 0 bases from V and 1 from J, leaving 9 bases between them. The CDR3 extends over 15 amino acids. In nucleotides, the CDR3 is TGTGCCAGCAGCTTAGCAGGCGGAGGGAACACTGAAGCTTTCTTT. Protein sequence: CASSLAGGGNTEAFF. Together with reference TRBV7-2 and TRBJ1-1, the CDR3 gives the full variable domain: GAGVSQSPSNKVTEKGKDVELRCDPISGHTALYWYRQSLGQGLEFLIYFQGNSAPDKSGLPSDRFSAERTGGSVSTLTIQRTQQEDSAVYLCASSLAGGGNTEAFFGQGTRLTVV.

V is TRBV25-1 and J is TRBJ1-6, with 9 bases aligning to TRBD1. V lost 3 bases and J lost 6; bases outside the gene matches: 6. CDR1 is MGHDK and CDR2 is SYGVNS in the germline V gene. The CDR3 covers 16 residues. The CDR3 protein is CASSDVPGQGNSPLHF. CDR3 in DNA: TGTGCCAGCAGTGATGTTCCGGGACAGGGTAATTCACCCCTCCACTTT.

The rearrangement joins TRBV7-2 to TRBJ2-7, with TRBD2 matching over 12 bases. The CDR3 is 15 amino acids. The V segment lost 6 bases and the J segment 6 bases; nucleotides outside the gene matches: 9. Germline CDR1 and CDR2: SGHTA and FQGNSA. The CDR3 DNA sequence: TGTGCCAGCAGAGCTAGCGGGAGGGCATCTACCGAGCAGTACTTC. Residues: CASRASGRASTEQYF.

The chain links TRBV18 to TRBJ1-5; D is perhaps TRBD1 (6 bases). The CDR3 loop spans 13 amino acids. The germline V gene encodes CDR1 KGHSH and CDR2 LQKENI. V dropped 4 bases and J dropped 5 bases, with 9 bases sitting between them. CDR3 residues: CASSQDSYQPQHF. In nucleotides, the CDR3 is TGTGCCAGCTCACAGGACAGTTATCAGCCCCAGCATTTT. The full variable domain, its missing parts supplied by reference TRBV18 and TRBJ1-5, is NAGVMQNPRHLVRRRGQEARLRCSPMKGHSHVYWYRQLPEEGLKFMVYLQKENIIDESGMPKERFSAEFPKEGPSILRIQQVVRGDSAAYFCASSQDSYQPQHFGDGTRLSIL.

This sequence joins TRBV6-6 and TRBJ2-7; 10 nucleotides match TRBD1. V lost 5 bases, J lost 0 bases, and 13 bases stayed unmatched. Germline V gene sequence: CDR1 MNHNY, CDR2 SVGAGI (reference sequence). CDR3 length: 18 residues. CDR3 nucleotide sequence: TGTGCCAGCAGTCTCCGACAGGGGGCGGCTTTACCCTCCTACGAGCAGTACTTC. Translating gives CASSLRQGAALPSYEQYF.

The chain combines TRBV2 with TRBJ1-3; the match to TRBD1 covers 10 bases. The junction had 10 bases not matched to a gene; V was cut back by 2 bases and J by 0 bases. Germline V gives CDR1 SNHLY, CDR2 FYNNEI. The CDR3 covers 19 residues. The CDR3 spells CASSELTGGSLSSGNTIYF. CDR3 sequence (DNA): TGTGCCAGCAGTGAATTGACAGGGGGCTCGTTAAGCTCTGGAAACACCATATATTTT.

The CDR3 region is CASSITGTRNTGELFF. For the CDR3, the DNA is TGTGCCAGTAGTATAACCGGGACTAGGAACACCGGGGAGCTGTTTTTT. V is TRBV19 and J is TRBJ2-2; 8 bases align to TRBD2. The germline gives CDR1 LNHDA, CDR2 SQIVND (reference sequence). V was clipped by 2 bases and J by 1 base; unmatched bases: 3. The CDR3 extends over 16 amino acids.

CDR3 loop: CASNRRWAEKLFF. In DNA, the CDR3 is TGTGCCAGCAACCGCCGGTGGGCTGAAAAACTGTTTTTT. The genes are TRBV19 and TRBJ1-4; D is uncertain. The V end was cut by 9 bases, the J end by 7 bases, with 15 bases between. CDR1 and CDR2 (germline): LNHDA, SQIVND (reference sequence). The CDR3 is made up of 13 amino acids.

This clone was seen just once. The V call is TRBV5-1, the J call TRBJ2-1; TRBD1 matches 7 bases. The ends lost 3 bases at V and 0 bases at J; junction bases unmatched: 6. The CDR3 is made up of 16 amino acids. The germline gives CDR1 SGHRS, CDR2 YFSETQ. As DNA, the CDR3 is TGCGCCAGCAGCTCCCTAGGGGGCGACTCCTACAATGAGCAGTTCTTC. It is translated as CASSSLGGDSYNEQFF.

V is TRBV6-5 and J is TRBJ1-1; TRBD1 might be the D (6 bases). The CDR3 totals 12 residues. V lost 5 bases to trimming and J lost 11 bases, with 15 bases between them. The germline V gene encodes CDR1 MNHEY and CDR2 SVGAGI. The CDR3 sequence: CASSPPGQAAFF. The CDR3, as DNA: TGTGCCAGCAGTCCCCCGGGACAAGCGGCTTTCTTT.